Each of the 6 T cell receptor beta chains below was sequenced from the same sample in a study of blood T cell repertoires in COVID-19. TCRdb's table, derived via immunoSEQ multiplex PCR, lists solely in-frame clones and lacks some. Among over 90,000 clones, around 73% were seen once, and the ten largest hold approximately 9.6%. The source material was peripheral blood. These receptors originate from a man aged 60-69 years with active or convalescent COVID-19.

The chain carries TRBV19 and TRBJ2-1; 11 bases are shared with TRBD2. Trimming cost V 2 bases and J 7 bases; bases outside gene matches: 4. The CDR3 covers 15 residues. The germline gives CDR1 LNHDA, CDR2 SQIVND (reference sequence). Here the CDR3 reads CASSITSGGINEQFF. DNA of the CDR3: TGTGCCAGTAGTATAACTAGCGGGGGAATTAATGAGCAGTTCTTC.

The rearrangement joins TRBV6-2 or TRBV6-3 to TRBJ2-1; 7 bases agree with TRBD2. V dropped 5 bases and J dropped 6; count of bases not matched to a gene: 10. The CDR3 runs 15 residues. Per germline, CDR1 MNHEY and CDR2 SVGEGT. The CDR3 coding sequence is TGTGCCAGCAGTCCCCCGGGGGGAGTTAGCAATGAGCAGTTCTTC. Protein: CASSPPGGVSNEQFF.

CDR3 coding DNA: TGTGCCAGCAGCGACGGGACTAGCGGACCCACCGGGGAGCTGTTTTTT. This translates into CASSDGTSGPTGELFF. The chain joins TRBV9 to TRBJ2-2, with TRBD2 matching 11 bases. CDR3 length equals 16 residues. With 3 bases clipped from V and 4 bases from J, the junction kept 5 bases outside the gene matches. Germline-derived CDR1 and CDR2 are SGDLS and YYNGEE.

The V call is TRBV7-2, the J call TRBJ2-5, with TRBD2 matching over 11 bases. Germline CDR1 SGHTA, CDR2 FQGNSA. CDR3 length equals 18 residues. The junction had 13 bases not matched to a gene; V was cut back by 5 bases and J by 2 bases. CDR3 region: CASSPRGTSGFIQETQYF. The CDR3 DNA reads TGTGCCAGCAGCCCACGCGGGACTAGCGGCTTCATTCAAGAGACCCAGTACTTC.

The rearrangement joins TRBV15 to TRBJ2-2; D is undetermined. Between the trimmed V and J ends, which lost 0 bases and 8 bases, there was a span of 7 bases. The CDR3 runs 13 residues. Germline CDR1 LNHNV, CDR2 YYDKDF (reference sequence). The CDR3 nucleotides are TGTGCCACCAGCAGAGATAGATCTGGGGAGCTGTTTTTT. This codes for CATSRDRSGELFF.

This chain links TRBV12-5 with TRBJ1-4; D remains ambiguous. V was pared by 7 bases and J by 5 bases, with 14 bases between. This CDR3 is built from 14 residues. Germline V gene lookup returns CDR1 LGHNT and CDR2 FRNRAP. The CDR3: CASALGGLNEKLFF. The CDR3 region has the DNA TGTGCTAGTGCCTTGGGCGGGTTGAATGAAAAACTGTTTTTT.